The 15 T cell receptor beta chains below all came from one sample that was sequenced in a study of CD8+CD57+ T cells in acquired aplastic anemia. According to the study, genomic DNA was the template for TCR beta VDJ and CDR3 profiling. TCRdb used MiXCR to reprocess the reads, holding one entry per CDR3 protein. The table includes about 110,000 distinct CDR3 sequences, 40% to 65% detected once. Sequenced input: sorted CD4+, CD8+, or CD8+CD57+ T cells (not recorded which) from PBMCs. These receptors were collected from a human donor in good health, serving as a control.

The genes are TRBV19 and TRBJ1-1; D may be TRBD1 (5 bases). This CDR3 contains 13 residues. Germline V gene sequence: CDR1 LNHDA, CDR2 SQIVND (reference sequence). Trimming cost V 1 base and J 7 bases, with 10 bases left between them. CDR3 DNA sequence: TGTGCCAGTAGTATAGCAGGGAAAGTTGAAGCTTTCTTT. Translation: CASSIAGKVEAFF. The variable domain in full, with the rest retrieved from reference TRBV19 and TRBJ1-1, is DGGITQSPKYLFRKEGQNVTLSCEQNLNHDAMYWYRQDPGQGLRLIYYSQIVNDFQKGDIAEGYSVSREKKESFPLTVTSAQKNPTAFYLCASSIAGKVEAFFGQGTRLTVV.

This clonotype has a single count. The genes are TRBV29-1 and TRBJ1-2; TRBD1 is a possible D gene (6 bases). The CDR3 is 15 residues long. In germline, CDR1 is SQVTM, CDR2 ANQGSEA. Trimming cost V 7 bases and J 1 base, with 19 bases left between them. The CDR3 reads CSAHSFGQFNYGYTF. DNA of the CDR3: TGCAGCGCGCACAGTTTCGGACAGTTTAACTATGGCTACACCTTC.

On this clonotype: An end of the junction does not agree with germline; a read error may underlie this. The chain joins TRBV13 to TRBJ1-1, with no clear D. Germline CDR1 reads PRHDT; CDR2 reads FYEKMQ (reference sequence). The CDR3 extends over 14 amino acids. CDR3 sequence: CASSEGRMHTGAFF. The CDR3 coding sequence is TGTGCCAGCAGTGAAGGACGGATGCACACTGGAGCTTTCTTT.

The rearrangement links TRBV19 to TRBJ2-3; unclear D gene. This CDR3 is 15 amino acids long. The germline V gene has CDR1 LNHDA and CDR2 SQIVND (reference sequence). V lost 3 bases and J lost 2, with 12 bases in between. CDR3 region: CASSIPLGNTDTQYF. CDR3 nucleotides: TGTGCCAGTAGTATCCCTTTGGGCAACACAGATACGCAGTATTTT. Using reference TRBV19 and TRBJ2-3 for the parts outside the CDR3, the full variable domain is DGGITQSPKYLFRKEGQNVTLSCEQNLNHDAMYWYRQDPGQGLRLIYYSQIVNDFQKGDIAEGYSVSREKKESFPLTVTSAQKNPTAFYLCASSIPLGNTDTQYFGPGTRLTVL.

This clonotype was counted ten times or more. V usage is TRBV29-1 and J usage is TRBJ2-1; no firm D call. The V gene lost 0 bases and the J gene lost 2 bases, with 14 bases spanning the gap. CDR3 size: 16 residues. Germline CDR1 and CDR2: SQVTM and ANQGSEA. The CDR3 region has the DNA TGCAGCGTTGAAGATTACCAGGTCAACGCCTACAATGAGCAGTTCTTC. Translating it yields CSVEDYQVNAYNEQFF.

Comments on this clonotype: A read error is possible here, since a much larger clone lies one base away. This chain connects TRBV9 to TRBJ2-6; perhaps TRBD1 as D (6 bases). Per the germline V gene, CDR1 is SGDLS and CDR2 is YYNGEE. CDR3 length: 16 amino acids. The CDR3 DNA is TGTGCCAGCCGCGTGAACAGGGTCTCCGGGGCCAACGTCCTGACTTTC. It specifies CASRVNRVSGANVLTF.

As regards this clonotype: The junction departs from germline at one end; a sequencing error may be responsible. This sequence joins TRBV4-3 and TRBJ2-7; no firm D call. Per germline, CDR1 LGHNA and CDR2 YSLEER. The CDR3 spans 15 residues. The CDR3 sequence is CASSQEYAASYAQYF. For the CDR3, the DNA is TGCGCCAGCAGCCAAGAGTACGCCGCCTCCTACGCGCAGTACTTC.

Concerning this clonotype: The CDR3 does not close with the conserved phenylalanine or tryptophan, likely indicating a read error. The chain's CDR3 is CASSTHSGGVVNYGYTS. CDR3 nucleotides: TGTGCCAGCAGCACTCACTCGGGAGGGGTCGTAAACTATGGCTACACCTCC. The gene calls are TRBV9 and TRBJ1-2; D may be TRBD1 (5 bases). Germline lookup yields CDR1 SGDLS and CDR2 YYNGEE. This CDR3 contains 17 residues. V lost 4 bases, J lost 2 bases, and 21 bases lay in between.

The V and J genes are TRBV15 and TRBJ1-1; D gene uncertain. Germline V gene data show CDR1 as LNHNV and CDR2 as YYDKDF (reference sequence). Trimming removed 2 bases from V and 7 bases from J, with 11 bases in between. The CDR3 runs 13 residues. The CDR3 nucleotides are TGTGCCACCAGCAGACTCGCCAAAAGTGAAGCTTTCTTT. Protein: CATSRLAKSEAFF.

The table lists this clonotype with a few counts. The CDR3 nucleotides read TGCAGTGCTATCGACAGCTCTGGGGAGACCCAGTACTTC. Translating gives CSAIDSSGETQYF. V and J are TRBV20-1 and TRBJ2-5, with a weak D call TRBD1 (5 bases). Per the germline V gene, CDR1 is DFQATT and CDR2 is SNEGSKA (reference sequence). The germline V and J ends were trimmed by 4 bases and 5 bases, with 14 bases remaining between them. This CDR3 is built from 13 residues.

The chain has TRBV9 and TRBJ2-2; D is possibly TRBD2 (5 bases). The CDR3 sequence is 18 residues long. From germline, CDR1 is SGDLS and CDR2 YYNGEE. Trimming shortened V by 4 bases and J by 3 bases, and 22 bases separated the two germline ends. CDR3 protein: CASSLADTLRVYTGELFF. CDR3 nucleotide sequence: TGTGCCAGCAGCTTGGCCGACACCTTGCGGGTCTACACCGGGGAGCTGTTTTTT. Full variable domain (outside the CDR3, taken from reference TRBV9 and TRBJ2-2): DSGVTQTPKHLITATGQRVTLRCSPRSGDLSVYWYQQSLDQGLQFLIQYYNGEERAKGNILERFSAQQFPDLHSELNLSSLELGDSALYFCASSLADTLRVYTGELFFGEGSRLTVL.

The V call is TRBV19, the J call TRBJ1-2; D is possibly TRBD1 (5 bases). Between the trimmed V and J ends, which lost 3 bases and 8 bases, there was a span of 13 bases. This CDR3 has 13 amino acids. Germline loops: CDR1 LNHDA, CDR2 SQIVND (reference sequence). The CDR3, as DNA: TGTGCCAGTAGTATTGGGGCCTGGAGGGGCTACACCTTC. It is translated as CASSIGAWRGYTF.

The rearrangement joins TRBV29-1 to TRBJ2-1; maybe TRBD1 (5 bases). Trimming stripped 7 bases from V and 0 bases from J, with 16 bases between. Germline values: CDR1 SQVTM, CDR2 ANQGSEA. CDR3 length: 15 residues. The CDR3 reads CSADSGRSSYNEQFF. The DNA of the CDR3 is TGCAGCGCCGACAGTGGTCGGAGCTCCTACAATGAGCAGTTCTTC.

This clonotype was seen ten or more times. V and J are TRBV19 and TRBJ2-7; D remains unclear. CDR3 length: 15 amino acids. The V end lost 3 bases, the J end lost 0 bases, and 12 bases lay between the germline ends. Germline V gene sequence: CDR1 LNHDA, CDR2 SQIVND (reference sequence). The CDR3 DNA sequence: TGTGCCAGTAGTATCTTGGACGCCAGCTCCTACGAGCAGTACTTC. Protein sequence: CASSILDASSYEQYF. The full variable domain, in which reference TRBV19 and TRBJ2-7 provide the parts outside the CDR3, is DGGITQSPKYLFRKEGQNVTLSCEQNLNHDAMYWYRQDPGQGLRLIYYSQIVNDFQKGDIAEGYSVSREKKESFPLTVTSAQKNPTAFYLCASSILDASSYEQYFGPGTRLTVT.

This rearrangement joins TRBV2 to TRBJ1-2, with unresolved D. This CDR3 is built from 10 residues. The V gene lost 10 bases and the J gene lost 6 bases, with 9 bases spanning the gap. Per the germline V gene, CDR1 is SNHLY and CDR2 is FYNNEI. CDR3 sequence: CATLSDGYTF. As DNA, the CDR3 is TGTGCCACCTTGTCCGATGGCTACACCTTC.